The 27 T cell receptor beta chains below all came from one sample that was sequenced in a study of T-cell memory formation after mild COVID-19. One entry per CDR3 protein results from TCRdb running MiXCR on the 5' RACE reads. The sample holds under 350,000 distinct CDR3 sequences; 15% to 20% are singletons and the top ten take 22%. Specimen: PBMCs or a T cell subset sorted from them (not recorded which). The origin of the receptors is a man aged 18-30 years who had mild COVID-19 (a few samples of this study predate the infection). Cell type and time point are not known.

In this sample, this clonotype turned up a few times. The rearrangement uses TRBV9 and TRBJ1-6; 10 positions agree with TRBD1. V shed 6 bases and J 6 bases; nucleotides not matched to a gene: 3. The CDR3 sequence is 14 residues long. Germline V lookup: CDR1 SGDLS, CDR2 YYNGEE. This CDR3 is CASTRDRGNSPLHF. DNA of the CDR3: TGTGCCAGCACCCGGGACAGGGGTAATTCACCCCTCCACTTT.

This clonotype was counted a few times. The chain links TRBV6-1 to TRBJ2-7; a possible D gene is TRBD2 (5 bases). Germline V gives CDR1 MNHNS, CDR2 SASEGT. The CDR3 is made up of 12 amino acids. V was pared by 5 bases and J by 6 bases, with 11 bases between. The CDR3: CASSPLRGEQYV. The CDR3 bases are TGTGCCAGCAGTCCACTCCGGGGCGAGCAGTACGTC.

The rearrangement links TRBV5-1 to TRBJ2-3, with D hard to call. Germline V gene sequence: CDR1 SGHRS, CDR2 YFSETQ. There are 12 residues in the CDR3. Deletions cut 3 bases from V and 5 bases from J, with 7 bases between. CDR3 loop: CASSYNKDTQYF. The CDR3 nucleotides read TGCGCCAGCAGCTACAACAAAGATACGCAGTATTTT.

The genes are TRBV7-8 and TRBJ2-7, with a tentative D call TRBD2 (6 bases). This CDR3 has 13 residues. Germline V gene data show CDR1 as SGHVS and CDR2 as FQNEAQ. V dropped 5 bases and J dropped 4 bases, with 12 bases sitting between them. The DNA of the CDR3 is TGTGCCAGCAGCAAATCCGGGACTTACGAGCAGTACGTC. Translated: CASSKSGTYEQYV.

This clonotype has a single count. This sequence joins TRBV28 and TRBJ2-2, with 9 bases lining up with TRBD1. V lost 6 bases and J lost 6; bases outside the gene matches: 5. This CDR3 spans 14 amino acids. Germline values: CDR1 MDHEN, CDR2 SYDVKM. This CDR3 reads CASRTGGEPGELFF. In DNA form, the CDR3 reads TGTGCCAGCAGAACAGGGGGCGAGCCCGGGGAGCTGTTTTTT.

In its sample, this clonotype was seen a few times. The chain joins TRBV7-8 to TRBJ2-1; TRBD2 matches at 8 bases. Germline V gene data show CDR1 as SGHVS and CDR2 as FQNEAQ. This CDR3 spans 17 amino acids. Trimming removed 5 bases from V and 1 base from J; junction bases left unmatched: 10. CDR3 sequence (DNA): TGTGCCAGCAGCCCACCGGGGGCGGGGGGATCCTACAATGAGCAGTTCTTC. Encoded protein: CASSPPGAGGSYNEQFF.

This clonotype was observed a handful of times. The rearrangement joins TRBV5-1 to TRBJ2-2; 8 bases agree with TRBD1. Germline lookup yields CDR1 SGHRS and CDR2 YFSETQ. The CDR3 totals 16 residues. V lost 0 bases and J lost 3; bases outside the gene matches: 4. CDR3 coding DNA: TGCGCCAGCAGCTTGGTGCCGGACAGGGACACCGGGGAGCTGTTTTTT. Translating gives CASSLVPDRDTGELFF. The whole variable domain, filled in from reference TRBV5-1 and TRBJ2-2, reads KAGVTQTPRYLIKTRGQQVTLSCSPISGHRSVSWYQQTPGQGLQFLFEYFSETQRNKGNFPGRFSGRQFSNSRSEMNVSTLELGDSALYLCASSLVPDRDTGELFFGEGSRLTVL.

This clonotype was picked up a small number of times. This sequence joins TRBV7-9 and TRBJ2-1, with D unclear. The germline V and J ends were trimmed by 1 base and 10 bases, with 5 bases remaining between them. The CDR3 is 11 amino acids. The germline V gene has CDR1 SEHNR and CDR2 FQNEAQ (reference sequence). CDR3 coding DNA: TGTGCCAGCAGCTTAGAATGGGAGCAGTTCTTC. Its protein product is CASSLEWEQFF.

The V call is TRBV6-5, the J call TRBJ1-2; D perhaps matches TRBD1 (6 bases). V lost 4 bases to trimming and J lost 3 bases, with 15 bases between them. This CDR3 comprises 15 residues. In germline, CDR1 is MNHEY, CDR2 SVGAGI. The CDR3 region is CASSFLAGEDYGYTF. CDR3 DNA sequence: TGTGCCAGCAGTTTCCTCGCAGGGGAAGACTATGGCTACACCTTC.

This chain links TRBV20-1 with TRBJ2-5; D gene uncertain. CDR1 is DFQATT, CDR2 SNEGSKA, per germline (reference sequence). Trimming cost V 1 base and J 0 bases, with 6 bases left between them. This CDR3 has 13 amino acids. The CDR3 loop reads CSARVVNQETQYF. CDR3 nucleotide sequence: TGCAGTGCTAGAGTGGTGAACCAAGAGACCCAGTACTTC.

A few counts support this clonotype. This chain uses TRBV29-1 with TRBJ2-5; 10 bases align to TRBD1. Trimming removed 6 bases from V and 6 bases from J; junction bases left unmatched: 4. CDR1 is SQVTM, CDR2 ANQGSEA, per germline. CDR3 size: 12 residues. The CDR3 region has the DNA TGCAGCGTCGACAGGGGGCAACAGACCCAGTACTTC. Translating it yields CSVDRGQQTQYF.

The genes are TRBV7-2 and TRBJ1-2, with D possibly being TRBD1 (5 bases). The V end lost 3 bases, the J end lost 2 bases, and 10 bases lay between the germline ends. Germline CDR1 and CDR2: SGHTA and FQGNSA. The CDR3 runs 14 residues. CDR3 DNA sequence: TGTGCCAGCAGCTTTGGGACTCCCAACTATGGCTACACCTTC. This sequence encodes CASSFGTPNYGYTF.

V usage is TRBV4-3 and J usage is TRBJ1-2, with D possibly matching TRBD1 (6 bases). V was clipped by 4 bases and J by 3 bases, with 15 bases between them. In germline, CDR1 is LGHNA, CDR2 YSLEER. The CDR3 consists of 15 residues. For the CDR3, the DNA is TGCGCCAGCAGCCGTTACAGGGATGGCGACTATGGCTACACCTTC. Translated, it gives CASSRYRDGDYGYTF.

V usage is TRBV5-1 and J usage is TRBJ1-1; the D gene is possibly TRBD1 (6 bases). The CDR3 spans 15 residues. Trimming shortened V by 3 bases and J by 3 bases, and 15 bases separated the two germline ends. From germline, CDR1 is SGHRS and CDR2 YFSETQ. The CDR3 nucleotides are TGCGCCAGCAGCTGGGCGGGGGCTGGGGACACTGAAGCTTTCTTT. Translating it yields CASSWAGAGDTEAFF.

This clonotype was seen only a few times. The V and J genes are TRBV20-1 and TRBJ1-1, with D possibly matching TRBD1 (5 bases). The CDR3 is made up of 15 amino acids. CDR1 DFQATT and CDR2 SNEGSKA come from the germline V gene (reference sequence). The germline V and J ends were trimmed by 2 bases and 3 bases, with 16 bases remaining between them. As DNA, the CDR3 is TGCAGTGCTAGAAGGGCCGGACGGGACTACACTGAAGCTTTCTTT. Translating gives CSARRAGRDYTEAFF.

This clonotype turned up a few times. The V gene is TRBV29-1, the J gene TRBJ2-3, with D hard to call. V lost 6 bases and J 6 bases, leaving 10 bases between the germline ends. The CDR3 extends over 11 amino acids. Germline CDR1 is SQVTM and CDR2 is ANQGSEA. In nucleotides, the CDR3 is TGCAGCGTGCTGACCCTCGATACGCAGTATTTT. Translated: CSVLTLDTQYF.

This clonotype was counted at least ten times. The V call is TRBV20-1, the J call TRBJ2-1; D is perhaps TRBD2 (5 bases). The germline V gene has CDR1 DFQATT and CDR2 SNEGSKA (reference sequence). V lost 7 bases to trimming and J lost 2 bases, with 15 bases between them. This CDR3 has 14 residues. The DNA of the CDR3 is TGCAGTGGGACTGGCGGGCTCCCCTACAATGAGCAGTTCTTC. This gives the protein CSGTGGLPYNEQFF.

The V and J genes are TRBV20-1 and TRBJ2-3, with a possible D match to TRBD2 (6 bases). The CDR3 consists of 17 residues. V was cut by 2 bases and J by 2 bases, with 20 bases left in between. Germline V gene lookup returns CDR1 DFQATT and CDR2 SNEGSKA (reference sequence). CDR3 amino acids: CSARNLRGPGHTDTQYF. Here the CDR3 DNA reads TGCAGTGCTAGAAACCTGCGGGGCCCAGGACACACAGATACGCAGTATTTT.

CDR3: CASSLSRRGRETQYF. CDR3 nucleotides: TGTGCCAGCAGTTTAAGTCGCAGGGGGCGGGAGACCCAGTACTTC. The genes are TRBV27 and TRBJ2-5; 8 positions agree with TRBD1. Germline lookup yields CDR1 MNHEY and CDR2 SMNVEV (reference sequence). CDR3 size: 15 residues. J was trimmed by 5 bases and V by 2 bases; bases with no gene match: 7.

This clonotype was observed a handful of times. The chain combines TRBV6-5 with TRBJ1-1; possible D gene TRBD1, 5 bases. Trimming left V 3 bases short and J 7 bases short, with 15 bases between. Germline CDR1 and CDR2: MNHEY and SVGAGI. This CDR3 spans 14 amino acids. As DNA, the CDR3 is TGTGCCAGCAGTTATATGAGACAGTCGAATGAAGCTTTCTTT. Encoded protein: CASSYMRQSNEAFF.

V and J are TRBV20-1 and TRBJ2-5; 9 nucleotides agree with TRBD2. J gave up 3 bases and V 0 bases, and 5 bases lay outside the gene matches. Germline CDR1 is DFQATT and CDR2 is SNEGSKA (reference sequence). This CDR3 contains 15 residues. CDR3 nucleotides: TGCAGTGCTAGAGATTTGCGACTAGCGGAAGAGACCCAGTACTTC. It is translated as CSARDLRLAEETQYF.

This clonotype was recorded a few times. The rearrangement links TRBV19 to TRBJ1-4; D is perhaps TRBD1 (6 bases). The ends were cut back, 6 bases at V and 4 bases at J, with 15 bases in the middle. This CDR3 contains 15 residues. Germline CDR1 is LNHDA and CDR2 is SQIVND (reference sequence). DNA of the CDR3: TGTGCCAGTAGAAGGGACACCGGAGATAATGAAAAACTGTTTTTT. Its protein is CASRRDTGDNEKLFF. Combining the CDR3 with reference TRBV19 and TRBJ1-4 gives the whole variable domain DGGITQSPKYLFRKEGQNVTLSCEQNLNHDAMYWYRQDPGQGLRLIYYSQIVNDFQKGDIAEGYSVSREKKESFPLTVTSAQKNPTAFYLCASRRDTGDNEKLFFGSGTQLSVL.

DNA of the CDR3: TGCGCCAGCAGCCGGGGTCCCTCTGCAGGGGAAAATTCACCCCTCCACTTT. Translation: CASSRGPSAGENSPLHF. The V and J genes are TRBV4-1 and TRBJ1-6, with D possibly being TRBD1 (6 bases). The germline V gene encodes CDR1 MGHRA and CDR2 YSYEKL. This CDR3 comprises 17 residues. The germline V and J ends were trimmed by 4 bases and 7 bases, with 20 bases remaining between them.

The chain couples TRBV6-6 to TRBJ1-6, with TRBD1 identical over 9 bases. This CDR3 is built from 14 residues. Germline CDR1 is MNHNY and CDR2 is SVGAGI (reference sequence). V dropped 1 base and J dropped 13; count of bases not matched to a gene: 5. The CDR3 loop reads CASSYYRGQGPLHF. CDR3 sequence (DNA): TGTGCCAGCAGTTACTACAGGGGGCAGGGGCCCCTCCACTTT.

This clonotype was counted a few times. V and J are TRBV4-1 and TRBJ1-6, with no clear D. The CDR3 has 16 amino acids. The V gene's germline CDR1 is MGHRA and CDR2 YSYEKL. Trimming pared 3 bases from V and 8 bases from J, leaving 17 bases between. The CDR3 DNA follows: TGCGCCAGCAGCCACACTGGCTTGGGAGGTTATTCACCCCTCCACTTT. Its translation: CASSHTGLGGYSPLHF.

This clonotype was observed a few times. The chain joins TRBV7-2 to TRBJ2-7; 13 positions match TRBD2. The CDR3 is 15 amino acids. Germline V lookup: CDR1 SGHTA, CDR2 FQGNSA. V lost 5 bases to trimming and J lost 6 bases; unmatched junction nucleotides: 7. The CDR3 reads CASSKRLAGGSEQYF. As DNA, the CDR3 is TGTGCCAGCAGCAAAAGACTAGCGGGGGGCTCCGAGCAGTACTTC.

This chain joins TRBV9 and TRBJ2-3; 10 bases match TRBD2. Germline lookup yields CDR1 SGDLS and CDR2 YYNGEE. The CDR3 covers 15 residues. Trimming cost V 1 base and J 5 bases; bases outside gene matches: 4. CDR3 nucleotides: TGTGCCAGCAGCGTAACTAGCGGGGTTTTAGATACGCAGTATTTT. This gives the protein CASSVTSGVLDTQYF.